This T cell receptor beta chain was sequenced during a study of tumor-infiltrating lymphocytes in primary liver carcinoma listed by TCRdb under 2017. At the level of the whole study: Four or five patients with histopathologically diagnosed primary liver carcinoma underwent surgical resection in China between late 2015 and 2016. High reproducibility was observed for the technical replicate repertoires, with mean shared-clone rates around 0.9 and correlation coefficients above 0.95. Across five regions of each liver tumor, along with adjacent normal tissue and blood, the study brought together TCRbeta repertoire sequencing, expression microarrays and whole-exome sequencing. Roughly 3.5 to 7.5 million productive TCRbeta reads were obtained per sample, and no significant difference in read depth was found between tissue types. The tumors of the five patients were staged as T1-T3 N0M0, with maximum diameters ranging from roughly 4 to 10 cm. A total of 35 specimens from 5 patients went through TCRbeta repertoire sequencing, namely 25 tumor regions, 5 adjacent noncancerous liver tissues and 5 peripheral blood samples. Of the five patients, three men and two women aged 30 to 69 years, four had hepatocellular carcinoma and one had combined HCC and intrahepatic cholangiocarcinoma. Points the paper makes about the study in general: Only the TCR beta chain was sequenced, so true repertoire diversity is likely underestimated because unpaired alpha chains were not captured. Bulk unsorted samples precluded comparing CD4+ and CD8+ T cell repertoires. Consistent with antigen-driven expansion, pairs of tumor regions showed higher repertoire overlap (mean about 36%) than either tumor-adjacent pairs (approximately 17%) or tumor-blood pairs (about 15%). Compared with blood, tumors had a significantly larger share of the repertoire taken up by the top 250 clones (p = 0.039). With just a few patients in the study, the authors point out that the findings should be validated in a larger study.

This clonotype was counted ten times or more. What this receptor recognizes is not known. The input lacks base qualities; no much larger clone sits a single base away. The CDR3, from cysteine to phenylalanine, totals 15 residues. Left in the record is the CDR3 DNA by itself, 45 bases read in frame from the first base. The germline V gene gives CDR1 as SGHAT and CDR2 as FQNNGV. Trimming takes 6 bases from V and 12 bases from J, and the germline ends sit 24 bases apart. Using a constant-region primer and ProtoScript II reverse transcriptase, TCRbeta-specific cDNA was reverse-transcribed from 500 to 650 ng total RNA. TCRbeta libraries were built with three nested multiplex PCR rounds, a slightly modified ARM-PCR procedure. Each of the first two PCR rounds ran for roughly 9 cycles using multiplex TRBV1-TRBV30 forward primers together with a Cbeta reverse primer. A final 25-cycle PCR with Deep VentR polymerase added sample barcodes and Illumina adapters. Before sequencing, amplicons of 200-500 bp were purified from gel using a QIAquick gel extraction kit. TCRbeta amplicons were sequenced on an Illumina HiSeq 2500 with 250-bp paired-end reads. Per the authors' processing: Trimmomatic v0.33 was used to quality-trim the reads, and FLASH v1.2.11 was used to merge paired reads so that full CDR3 sequences could be recovered. MiGEC v1.2.1b assigned V, D and J germline segments to the rearranged TCRbeta sequences. Clonotype statistics and Shannon-Wiener diversity indices were computed with VDJtools v1.0.0. To reduce sampling bias, subsequent analyses other than the diversity analysis used only the 250 most abundant clonotypes in each sample. TCRdb reanalyzed the raw reads on its own, using fastp at Q25 for trimming and MiXCR for clone calling, and kept in-frame beta chains. Here each entry gathers all rows of one CDR3 protein and keeps the most common genes and DNA. TCRdb, not the authors, supplied the V and J calls. The sample table shows 250,000 to 350,000 distinct CDR3 sequences, and roughly 60% are seen once. The ten largest clones add up to about 18% of the sample.

Blood RNA was extracted from unsorted whole blood using TRIzol reagent, and germline DNA was obtained with the DNeasy Blood & Tissue kit. At the time of sampling, the patients were treatment-naive and had chronic HBV infection. Four milliliters of peripheral blood were collected into K2EDTA tubes before surgery. Sequenced input: peripheral blood. The sequence was obtained from a woman aged 25 to 39 with primary liver carcinoma and hepatitis B virus infection. The V gene is TRBV11-2 and the J gene is TRBJ2-1; 6 matching bases give a weak D call of TRBD2. The CDR3: CASSLGRGTPSMQFF. DNA sequence: TGTGCCAGCAGTCTGGGACGCGGGACCCCCTCCATGCAGTTCTTC.